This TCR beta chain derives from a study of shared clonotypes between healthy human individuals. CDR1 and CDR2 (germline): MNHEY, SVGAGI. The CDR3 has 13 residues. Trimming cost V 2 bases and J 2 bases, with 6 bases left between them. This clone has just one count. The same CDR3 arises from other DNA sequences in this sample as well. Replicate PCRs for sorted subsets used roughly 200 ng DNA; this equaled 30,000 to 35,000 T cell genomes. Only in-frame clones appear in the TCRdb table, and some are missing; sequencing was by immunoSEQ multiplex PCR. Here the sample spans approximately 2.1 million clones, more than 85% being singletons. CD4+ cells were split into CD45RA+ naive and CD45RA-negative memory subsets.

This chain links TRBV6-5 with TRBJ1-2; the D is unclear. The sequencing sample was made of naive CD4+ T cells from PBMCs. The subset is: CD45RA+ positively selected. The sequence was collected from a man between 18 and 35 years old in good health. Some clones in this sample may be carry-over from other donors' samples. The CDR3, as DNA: TGTGCCAGCAGTTACGGGCGGAACTATGGCTACACCTTC. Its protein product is CASSYGRNYGYTF.